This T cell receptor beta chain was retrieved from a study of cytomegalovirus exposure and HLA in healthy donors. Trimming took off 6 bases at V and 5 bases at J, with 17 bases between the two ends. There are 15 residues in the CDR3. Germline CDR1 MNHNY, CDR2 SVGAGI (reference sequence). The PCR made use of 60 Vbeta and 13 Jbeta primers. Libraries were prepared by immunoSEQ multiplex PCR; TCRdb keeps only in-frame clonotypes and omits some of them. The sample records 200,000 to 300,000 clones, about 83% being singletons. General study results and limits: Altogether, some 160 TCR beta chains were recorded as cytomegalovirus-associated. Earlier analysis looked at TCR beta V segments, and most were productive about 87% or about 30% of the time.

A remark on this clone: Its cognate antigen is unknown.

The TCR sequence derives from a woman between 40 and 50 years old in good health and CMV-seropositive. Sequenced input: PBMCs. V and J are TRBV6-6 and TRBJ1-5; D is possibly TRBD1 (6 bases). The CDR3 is CASSPGRGGDQPQHF. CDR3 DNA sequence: TGTGCCAGCAGCCCGGGACGAGGGGGAGATCAGCCCCAGCATTTT.